Described below is a single T cell receptor (beta chain) sequence and its context. Its antigen is undetermined. The data originate from a study of cytomegalovirus exposure and HLA in healthy donors. The CDR3 is 16 residues long. V was pared by 3 bases and J by 7 bases, with 9 bases of the junction left unmatched. Per germline, CDR1 SGHRS and CDR2 YFSETQ. General study results and limits: A classifier reportedly called cytomegalovirus status with high sensitivity and specificity. Most of the CMV-associated TCR beta chains (in a later analysis) appeared to be HLA-restricted. A previous analysis found most TCR beta V segments productive roughly 90% or roughly 30% of the time. Per published accounts, TCR beta sequences correctly predicted the HLA-A and HLA-B alleles of most subjects.

The study ran its PCR with 60 Vbeta and 13 Jbeta primers. The assay was immunoSEQ multiplex PCR, and TCRdb's table has in-frame clones only and misses some. The table includes about 210,000 clones, approximately 86% detected once. The chain joins TRBV5-1 to TRBJ2-1, with 11 positions matching TRBD2. The sequenced sample was PBMCs. The TCR comes from a woman between 25 and 40 years old in good health and CMV-seronegative. The CDR3 here is CASSSLLAGGENEQFF. The CDR3 bases are TGCGCCAGCAGCTCTCTGCTAGCGGGAGGTGAGAATGAGCAGTTCTTC.